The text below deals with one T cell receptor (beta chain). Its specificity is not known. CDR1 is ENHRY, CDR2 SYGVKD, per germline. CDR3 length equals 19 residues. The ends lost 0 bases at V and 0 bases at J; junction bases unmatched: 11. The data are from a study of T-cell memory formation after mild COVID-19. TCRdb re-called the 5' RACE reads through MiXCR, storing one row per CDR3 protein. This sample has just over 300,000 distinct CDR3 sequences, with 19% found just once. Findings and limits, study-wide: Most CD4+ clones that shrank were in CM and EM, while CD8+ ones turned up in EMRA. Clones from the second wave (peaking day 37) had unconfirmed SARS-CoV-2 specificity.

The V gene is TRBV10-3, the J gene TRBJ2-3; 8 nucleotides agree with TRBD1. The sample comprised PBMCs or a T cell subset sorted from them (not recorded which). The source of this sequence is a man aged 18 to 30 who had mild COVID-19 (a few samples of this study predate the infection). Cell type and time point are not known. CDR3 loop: CAISESLSGGQASTDTQYF. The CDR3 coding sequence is TGTGCCATCAGTGAGTCTCTCTCCGGGGGACAGGCTAGCACAGATACGCAGTATTTT.